This TCR beta chain was obtained from a study of hypomethylating agent response in myelodysplastic syndrome. As for the study in general: Patients received azacitidine (about 75% of the 11) or decitabine (3 of 11). A diploid cytogenetic profile was most common; mean age roughly 68 +/- 5.8 years.

The germline V gene has CDR1 SEHNR and CDR2 FQNEAQ (reference sequence). The CDR3 extends over 14 amino acids. V lost 5 bases and J 1 base, leaving 11 bases between the germline ends. TCRdb's copy holds only in-frame clones and misses some; the assay was immunoSEQ multiplex PCR. The sample carries about 3,100 clones, around 75% recorded once. Study conclusions and caveats: The MDS versus healthy comparison may be affected by non-age-matched controls. No significant post-treatment change in richness, rarefaction diversity or clonality, across all patients or response groups.

Concerning this clone itself: What it binds is not known.

This TCR came from a human donor with myelodysplastic syndrome. This rearrangement joins TRBV7-9 to TRBJ2-5; D tentatively fits TRBD1 or TRBD2 (5 bases each). The material was bone marrow, obtained before or after starting hypomethylating agent treatment for myelodysplastic syndrome (not recorded which). The CDR3, as DNA: TGTGCCAGCAGCCCAATGAGGGGCCAAGAGACCCAGTACTTC. Its protein is CASSPMRGQETQYF.